Below, 20 T cell receptor beta chains from the same sample are listed, as sequenced in a study of blood T cell repertoires in COVID-19. Sequenced by immunoSEQ multiplex PCR; TCRdb stores in-frame clones only, minus some. The repertoire holds about 240,000 clones, with roughly 76% as singletons. The material sequenced was peripheral blood. The receptors were gathered from a woman older than 75 with COVID-19, enrolled during active disease.

This clone appeared a single time. This chain connects TRBV7-6 to TRBJ1-2; 9 bases line up with TRBD1. V was pared by 4 bases and J by 7 bases, with 7 bases of the junction left unmatched. Germline V gene data show CDR1 as SGHVS and CDR2 as FNYEAQ. This CDR3 has 14 residues. DNA for the CDR3: TGTGCCAGCAGCTCGGGACAGGGAATAAGTGGCTACACCTTC. It encodes CASSSGQGISGYTF.

This chain joins TRBV19 and TRBJ1-4; 8 nucleotides align to TRBD1. Trimming at V came to 0 bases and at J to 7 bases, leaving 10 bases not matched to a gene. The CDR3 has 17 residues. Germline-derived CDR1 and CDR2 are LNHDA and SQIVND (reference sequence). DNA for the CDR3: TGTGCCAGTAGTATAGACGGACAGGGTATTGGCGGTGAAAAACTGTTTTTT. Translated, it gives CASSIDGQGIGGEKLFF.

The chain combines TRBV3-1 (or the pseudogene TRBV3-2) with TRBJ1-2, with 7 bases matching TRBD1. From germline, CDR1 is LGHDT and CDR2 YNNKEL (reference sequence). The trim removed 4 bases at V and 4 bases at J, leaving 6 bases unmatched. This CDR3 region has 14 residues. The CDR3 nucleotides read TGTGCCAGCAGCCTCCGGACAGGCTCCTATGGCTACACCTTC. It translates to CASSLRTGSYGYTF.

The rearrangement links TRBV2 to TRBJ1-5; possible D gene TRBD1, 5 bases. Trimming cost V 6 bases and J 4 bases, with 16 bases left between them. The germline gives CDR1 SNHLY, CDR2 FYNNEI. The CDR3 extends over 15 amino acids. The CDR3 region has the DNA TGTGCCAGCAGGCGAGGCGGGACCTCAAATCAGCCCCAGCATTTT. It encodes CASRRGGTSNQPQHF.

V usage is TRBV5-1 and J usage is TRBJ1-1, with 10 positions matching TRBD1. The CDR3 is made up of 16 amino acids. With 2 bases clipped from V and 4 bases from J, the junction kept 8 bases outside the gene matches. The germline gives CDR1 SGHRS, CDR2 YFSETQ. CDR3 in amino acids: CASSFGQGDIATEAFF. The CDR3 nucleotides read TGCGCCAGCAGCTTCGGACAGGGGGATATCGCCACTGAAGCTTTCTTT.

This clone occurred a few times. V is TRBV19 and J is TRBJ1-2; D ambiguous. V lost 6 bases and J lost 2, with 10 bases in between. The V gene's germline CDR1 is LNHDA and CDR2 SQIVND (reference sequence). CDR3 length: 13 residues. CDR3 residues: CASRTDTNYGYTF. The CDR3 nucleotides are TGTGCCAGTAGAACAGATACCAACTATGGCTACACCTTC.

The rearrangement joins TRBV19 to TRBJ1-2, with TRBD1 as a possible D gene (5 bases). V gave up 2 bases and J gave up 6 bases, with 10 bases separating them. The CDR3 runs 13 residues. Germline lookup yields CDR1 LNHDA and CDR2 SQIVND (reference sequence). The CDR3 loop is CASSISRADGYTF. The CDR3 nucleotides are TGTGCCAGTAGTATATCCAGGGCAGATGGCTACACCTTC. Supplemented by reference TRBV19 and TRBJ1-2, the full variable domain reads DGGITQSPKYLFRKEGQNVTLSCEQNLNHDAMYWYRQDPGQGLRLIYYSQIVNDFQKGDIAEGYSVSREKKESFPLTVTSAQKNPTAFYLCASSISRADGYTFGSGTRLTVV.

The chain carries TRBV5-6 and TRBJ1-2; 9 positions agree with TRBD1. This CDR3 comprises 16 residues. The ends lost 7 bases at V and 4 bases at J; junction bases unmatched: 14. Germline lookup yields CDR1 SGHDT and CDR2 YYEEEE. DNA for the CDR3: TGTGCCAGCTCCCGACCCGGGACAGGGTCGGCCTATGGCTACACCTTC. Its protein is CASSRPGTGSAYGYTF.

V usage is TRBV7-9 and J usage is TRBJ2-1; 8 bases align to TRBD2. J lost 9 bases, V lost 4 bases, and 8 bases had no gene match. CDR1 is SEHNR, CDR2 FQNEAQ, per germline (reference sequence). This CDR3 has 14 residues. The CDR3 DNA follows: TGTGCCAGCAGCTACGCCGGGGGGGATCCTGAGCAGTTCTTC. Encoded protein: CASSYAGGDPEQFF.

The CDR3 bases are TGTGCCACCAGCAGAGCTGGCGGCCTTAATGAAAAACTGTTTTTT. Amino acids: CATSRAGGLNEKLFF. J is TRBJ1-4 and V is TRBV15; D remains unclear. The germline V and J ends were trimmed by 1 base and 4 bases, with 10 bases remaining between them. Germline loops: CDR1 LNHNV, CDR2 YYDKDF (reference sequence). The CDR3 consists of 15 residues.

This clone was observed once. In DNA form, the CDR3 reads TGTGCCAGCTCACCAGGCTACGGGGAGACCCAGTACTTC. As protein: CASSPGYGETQYF. This rearrangement joins TRBV18 to TRBJ2-5; D is uncertain. The germline gives CDR1 KGHSH, CDR2 LQKENI. V gave up 2 bases and J gave up 5 bases, with 9 bases separating them. The CDR3 extends over 13 amino acids.

For this clone: Other DNA sequences within the sample encode an identical CDR3. This chain links TRBV5-1 with TRBJ1-1; 11 nucleotides match TRBD1. The germline CDR1 and CDR2 sequences are SGHRS and YFSETQ. The trim removed 0 bases at V and 5 bases at J, leaving 3 bases unmatched. The length of the CDR3 is 15 residues. The CDR3 DNA reads as TGCGCCAGCAGCTTGGACGGACAGGGGGCTACTGAAGCTTTCTTT. Residues: CASSLDGQGATEAFF.

The rearrangement uses TRBV28 and TRBJ2-4, with TRBD2 identical over 7 bases. Germline loops: CDR1 MDHEN, CDR2 SYDVKM. The CDR3 extends over 13 amino acids. The V and J ends lost 2 bases and 5 bases, in that order; junction bases with no gene match: 0. This chain's CDR3 is CASSLGLENIQYF. In DNA form, the CDR3 reads TGTGCCAGCAGTTTAGGACTAGAAAACATTCAGTACTTC.

The chain employs TRBV27 and TRBJ1-2; possible D gene TRBD1, 6 bases. The CDR3 length is 13 residues. Trimming removed 5 bases at V and 7 bases at J, with 14 bases between. Looked up from germline, CDR1 is MNHEY and CDR2 is SMNVEV (reference sequence). CDR3 coding DNA: TGTGCCAGCAGTCAGGGACACCGGGGTGGCTACACCTTC. Encoded protein: CASSQGHRGGYTF.

The rearrangement joins TRBV27 to TRBJ1-2; D perhaps matches TRBD1 (6 bases). From germline, CDR1 is MNHEY and CDR2 SMNVEV (reference sequence). The CDR3 is made up of 15 amino acids. Trimming removed 3 bases at V and 5 bases at J, with 16 bases between. The CDR3: CASSFISQGRYGYTF. The CDR3 nucleotides read TGTGCCAGCAGTTTCATTTCACAGGGAAGGTATGGCTACACCTTC.

The rearrangement joins TRBV6-2 or TRBV6-3 to TRBJ1-5; D gene uncertain. CDR3 length: 14 residues. V dropped 3 bases and J dropped 3 bases, with 9 bases sitting between them. CDR1 MNHEY and CDR2 SVGEGT come from the germline V gene. This chain's CDR3 is CASSYPGNNQPQHF. The CDR3 nucleotides are TGTGCCAGCAGTTATCCGGGGAACAATCAGCCCCAGCATTTT.

V and J are TRBV5-1 and TRBJ1-2; 10 bases are shared with TRBD1. Germline CDR1 and CDR2: SGHRS and YFSETQ. Trimming at V came to 4 bases and at J to 8 bases, leaving 11 bases not matched to a gene. The CDR3 extends over 15 amino acids. CDR3 sequence: CASSRGDRGPVGYTF. CDR3 sequence (DNA): TGCGCCAGCAGCCGCGGGGACAGGGGCCCAGTCGGCTACACCTTC.

The chain uses TRBV14 and TRBJ2-3; 9 bases map to TRBD2. V shed 0 bases and J 4 bases; nucleotides not matched to a gene: 5. The CDR3 length is 16 residues. Germline CDR1 is SGHDN and CDR2 is FVKESK. CDR3 nucleotide sequence: TGTGCCAGCAGCCAAGAACACGTAGCGGGGGCAGATACGCAGTATTTT. The encoded protein is CASSQEHVAGADTQYF.

V and J are TRBV7-9 and TRBJ2-3; 11 bases align to TRBD2. This CDR3 is 17 amino acids long. Germline V gene sequence: CDR1 SEHNR, CDR2 FQNEAQ (reference sequence). J was trimmed by 2 bases and V by 5 bases; bases with no gene match: 9. This CDR3 reads CASSRLLAGGSTDTQYF. CDR3 in DNA: TGTGCCAGCAGCAGACTGCTAGCGGGGGGTTCCACAGATACGCAGTATTTT.

V is TRBV19 and J is TRBJ1-4; 7 bases agree with TRBD1. The ends lost 6 bases at V and 8 bases at J; junction bases unmatched: 9. The CDR3 is 14 amino acids. Per germline, CDR1 LNHDA and CDR2 SQIVND (reference sequence). CDR3 residues: CASSLRDSGEKLFF. CDR3 in DNA: TGTGCCAGTAGCCTCCGGGACAGTGGCGAAAAACTGTTTTTT. The full variable domain, rest sourced from reference TRBV19 and TRBJ1-4, is DGGITQSPKYLFRKEGQNVTLSCEQNLNHDAMYWYRQDPGQGLRLIYYSQIVNDFQKGDIAEGYSVSREKKESFPLTVTSAQKNPTAFYLCASSLRDSGEKLFFGSGTQLSVL.